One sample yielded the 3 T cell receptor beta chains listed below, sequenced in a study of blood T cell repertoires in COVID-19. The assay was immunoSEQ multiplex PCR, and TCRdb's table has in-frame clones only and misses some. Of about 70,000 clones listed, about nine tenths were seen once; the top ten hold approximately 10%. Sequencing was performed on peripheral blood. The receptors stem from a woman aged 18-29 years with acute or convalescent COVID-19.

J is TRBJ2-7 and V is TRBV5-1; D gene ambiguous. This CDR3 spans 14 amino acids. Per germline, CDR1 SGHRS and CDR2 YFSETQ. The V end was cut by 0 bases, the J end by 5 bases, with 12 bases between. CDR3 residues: CASSLATSLDEQYF. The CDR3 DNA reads TGCGCCAGCAGCTTGGCCACATCTCTCGACGAGCAGTACTTC.

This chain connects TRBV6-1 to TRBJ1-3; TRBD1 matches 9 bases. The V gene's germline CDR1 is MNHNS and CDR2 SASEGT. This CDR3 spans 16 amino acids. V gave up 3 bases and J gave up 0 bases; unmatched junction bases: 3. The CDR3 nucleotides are TGTGCCAGCAGTGAGCTGACAGGGGGCTCTGGAAACACCATATATTTT. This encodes CASSELTGGSGNTIYF.

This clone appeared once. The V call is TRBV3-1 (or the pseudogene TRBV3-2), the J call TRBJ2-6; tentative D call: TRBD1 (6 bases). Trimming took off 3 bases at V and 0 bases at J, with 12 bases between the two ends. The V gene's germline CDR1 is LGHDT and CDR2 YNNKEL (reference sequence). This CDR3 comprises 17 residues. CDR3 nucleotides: TGTGCCAGCAGCCATGGGACACTGAGCTCTGGGGCCAACGTCCTGACTTTC. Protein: CASSHGTLSSGANVLTF.